The rows below give T cell receptor beta chains drawn from one sample of a study of blood T cells in healthy people across ages. TCRdb reprocessed the 5' RACE reads with MiXCR, giving one entry per CDR3 protein. Found here are roughly 1.7 million distinct CDR3 sequences, roughly 30% of them singletons; the top ten hold about 11%. The specimen sequenced was blood. The receptors were gathered from a woman younger than 45 in good health. CDR3s include the opening cysteine and the closing phenylalanine or tryptophan. Each record gives: D gene, V gene, J gene, clone size, CDR3 protein, CDR3 DNA. The D gene is left open where the match is weak. Only some rows state a clone size, as once, few, many or a class for expanded clones.

D gene: NA; V gene: TRBV5-5; J gene: TRBJ2-5; clone size: few; CDR3 protein: CASSTQTVQETQYF; CDR3 DNA: TGTGCCAGCAGCACACAGACGGTCCAGGAGACCCAGTACTTC
D gene: TRBD1; V gene: TRBV5-1; J gene: TRBJ2-1; clone size: once; CDR3 protein: CASSTGTGQINEQFF; CDR3 DNA: TGCGCCAGCAGCACAGGGACAGGGCAGATCAATGAGCAGTTCTTC
D gene: NA; V gene: TRBV9; J gene: TRBJ2-3; clone size: NA; CDR3 protein: CASSVDVQGRISTDTQYF; CDR3 DNA: TGTGCCAGCAGCGTAGATGTCCAGGGGCGAATTTCCACAGATACGCAGTATTTT
D gene: NA; V gene: TRBV28; J gene: TRBJ2-1; clone size: NA; CDR3 protein: CASSAVLVGWNEQFF; CDR3 DNA: TGTGCCAGCAGCGCCGTCCTAGTCGGTTGGAATGAGCAGTTCTTC
D gene: TRBD2; V gene: TRBV7-9; J gene: TRBJ2-1; clone size: NA; CDR3 protein: CASSFLPGLAGNNEQFF; CDR3 DNA: TGTGCCAGCAGCTTTCTTCCGGGACTAGCGGGTAACAATGAGCAGTTCTTC
D gene: NA; V gene: TRBV7-3; J gene: TRBJ1-6; clone size: many; CDR3 protein: CASSLLGQNNSPLHF; CDR3 DNA: TGTGCCAGCAGCTTACTCGGGCAGAATAATTCACCCCTCCACTTT
D gene: TRBD2; V gene: TRBV6-4; J gene: TRBJ2-7; clone size: few; CDR3 protein: CASSVLLATYYEQYF; CDR3 DNA: TGTGCCAGCAGTGTGTTACTAGCGACCTATTACGAGCAGTACTTC
D gene: NA; V gene: TRBV2; J gene: TRBJ2-7; clone size: NA; CDR3 protein: CASMPSSSYEQYF; CDR3 DNA: TGTGCCAGCATGCCCTCCTCCTCCTACGAGCAGTACTTC
D gene: TRBD2; V gene: TRBV11-2; J gene: TRBJ2-1; clone size: NA; CDR3 protein: CASSSSILAGGSREQFF; CDR3 DNA: TGTGCCAGCAGCTCCTCTATTCTAGCGGGGGGCTCTCGTGAGCAGTTCTTC
D gene: TRBD2; V gene: TRBV20-1; J gene: TRBJ2-7; clone size: few; CDR3 protein: CSAGSGTSGVYEQYF; CDR3 DNA: TGCAGTGCTGGGTCTGGGACTAGCGGCGTCTACGAGCAGTACTTC
D gene: TRBD1; V gene: TRBV20-1; J gene: TRBJ1-2; clone size: few; CDR3 protein: CSAMQGARGYTF; CDR3 DNA: TGCAGTGCGATGCAGGGGGCGCGTGGCTACACCTTC
D gene: NA; V gene: TRBV21-1; J gene: TRBJ2-7; clone size: few; CDR3 protein: CASSTGQGPRSYEQYF; CDR3 DNA: TGTGCCAGCAGCACGGGACAGGGGCCAAGGTCCTACGAGCAGTACTTC
D gene: NA; V gene: TRBV10-2; J gene: TRBJ2-7; clone size: NA; CDR3 protein: CASSEMLGREQYF; CDR3 DNA: TGCGCCAGCAGTGAGATGTTAGGCCGCGAGCAGTACTTC
D gene: NA; V gene: TRBV6-1; J gene: TRBJ2-2; clone size: few; CDR3 protein: CASNVGRGDTGELFF; CDR3 DNA: TGTGCCAGCAATGTTGGCAGGGGGGACACCGGGGAGCTGTTTTTT
D gene: NA; V gene: TRBV27; J gene: TRBJ2-7; clone size: few; CDR3 protein: CASSLSPGTAGTEQYF; CDR3 DNA: TGTGCCAGCAGTTTATCCCCCGGGACAGCGGGAACCGAGCAGTACTTC
D gene: NA; V gene: TRBV28; J gene: TRBJ2-7; clone size: NA; CDR3 protein: CAGSPRTSYEQYF; CDR3 DNA: TGTGCCGGCAGTCCGAGGACCTCGTACGAGCAGTACTTC
D gene: NA; V gene: TRBV6-1; J gene: TRBJ2-5; clone size: few; CDR3 protein: CASRDWGQETQYF; CDR3 DNA: TGTGCCAGCAGGGACTGGGGGCAAGAGACCCAGTACTTC
D gene: NA; V gene: TRBV7-7; J gene: TRBJ2-7; clone size: NA; CDR3 protein: CASSFPQGSVAYYEQYF; CDR3 DNA: TGTGCCAGCAGCTTCCCCCAGGGATCGGTAGCCTACTACGAGCAGTACTTC
D gene: TRBD2; V gene: TRBV15; J gene: TRBJ2-7; clone size: many; CDR3 protein: CATSSARGGGYEQYF; CDR3 DNA: TGTGCCACCAGCAGTGCCCGGGGGGGTGGCTACGAGCAGTACTTC
D gene: TRBD2; V gene: TRBV5-1; J gene: TRBJ2-5; clone size: many; CDR3 protein: CASSLIFTRTSGQETQYF; CDR3 DNA: TGCGCCAGCAGCTTGATCTTCACTAGGACTAGCGGGCAAGAGACCCAGTACTTC
D gene: TRBD2; V gene: TRBV14; J gene: TRBJ2-7; clone size: few; CDR3 protein: CASSQESLAGVFEQYF; CDR3 DNA: TGTGCCAGCAGCCAAGAAAGCTTAGCGGGAGTGTTCGAGCAGTACTTC
D gene: NA; V gene: TRBV29-1; J gene: TRBJ2-5; clone size: NA; CDR3 protein: CSVEDRRPSGGETQYF; CDR3 DNA: TGCAGCGTTGAAGACCGAAGGCCCTCGGGCGGAGAGACCCAGTACTTC
D gene: NA; V gene: TRBV12-3/TRBV12-4; J gene: TRBJ2-1; clone size: many; CDR3 protein: CATEVGDGSYNEQFF; CDR3 DNA: TGTGCCACCGAGGTAGGGGACGGCTCCTACAATGAGCAGTTCTTC
D gene: TRBD1; V gene: TRBV20-1; J gene: TRBJ1-2; clone size: NA; CDR3 protein: CSASTDREAGYTF; CDR3 DNA: TGCAGTGCTAGTACGGACAGGGAGGCCGGCTACACCTTC
D gene: NA; V gene: TRBV20-1; J gene: TRBJ2-1; clone size: NA; CDR3 protein: CSARTVTALREQFF; CDR3 DNA: TGCAGTGCTAGAACTGTAACCGCCCTACGGGAGCAGTTCTTC
D gene: TRBD2; V gene: TRBV5-1; J gene: TRBJ2-7; clone size: many; CDR3 protein: CASSLVAGGPYEQYF; CDR3 DNA: TGCGCCAGCAGCTTGGTGGCGGGGGGGCCCTACGAGCAGTACTTC
D gene: NA; V gene: TRBV20-1; J gene: TRBJ2-7; clone size: NA; CDR3 protein: CNARDMAGAYEQYF; CDR3 DNA: TGCAATGCTAGAGATATGGCTGGAGCCTACGAGCAGTACTTC
D gene: TRBD2; V gene: TRBV5-1; J gene: TRBJ2-1; clone size: NA; CDR3 protein: CASSRGLAGGLRSYNEQFF; CDR3 DNA: TGCGCCAGCAGCCGAGGACTAGCGGGAGGCCTACGCTCCTACAATGAGCAGTTCTTC
D gene: NA; V gene: TRBV20-1; J gene: TRBJ2-5; clone size: NA; CDR3 protein: CCAREDRWTQYF; CDR3 DNA: TGCTGTGCTAGAGAGGACAGATGGACCCAGTACTTC
D gene: TRBD1; V gene: TRBV18; J gene: TRBJ2-1; clone size: NA; CDR3 protein: CASSPQGQASYNEQFF; CDR3 DNA: TGTGCCAGCTCACCACAAGGACAGGCCTCTTACAATGAGCAGTTCTTC
D gene: TRBD2; V gene: TRBV3-1; J gene: TRBJ2-7; clone size: NA; CDR3 protein: CASSPLAGGGQEQYF; CDR3 DNA: TGTGCCAGCAGCCCTCTAGCGGGAGGGGGCCAAGAGCAGTACTTC
D gene: NA; V gene: TRBV6-1; J gene: TRBJ1-6; clone size: NA; CDR3 protein: CASSEFGLGLGSPLHF; CDR3 DNA: TGTGCCAGCAGTGAATTCGGTTTGGGACTCGGGTCACCCCTCCACTTT
D gene: NA; V gene: TRBV6-1; J gene: TRBJ2-5; clone size: NA; CDR3 protein: CASSDPLQVQYF; CDR3 DNA: TGTGCCAGCAGTGATCCCTTACAGGTCCAGTACTTC
D gene: TRBD1; V gene: TRBV3-1; J gene: TRBJ1-5; clone size: NA; CDR3 protein: CASSHAQGEGQPQHF; CDR3 DNA: TGTGCCAGCAGCCACGCGCAGGGGGAGGGACAGCCCCAGCATTTT
D gene: TRBD2; V gene: TRBV29-1; J gene: TRBJ2-5; clone size: many; CDR3 protein: CSAGPLLAAQETQYF; CDR3 DNA: TGCAGCGCCGGGCCACTACTAGCGGCACAAGAGACCCAGTACTTC
D gene: NA; V gene: TRBV24-1; J gene: TRBJ2-3; clone size: NA; CDR3 protein: CATSDVTAYTDTQYF; CDR3 DNA: TGTGCCACCAGTGATGTGACAGCCTACACAGATACGCAGTATTTT
D gene: NA; V gene: TRBV12-3/TRBV12-4; J gene: TRBJ1-2; clone size: many; CDR3 protein: CASSSDTNYGYTF; CDR3 DNA: TGTGCCAGCAGTTCGGACACGAACTATGGCTACACCTTC
D gene: NA; V gene: TRBV3-1; J gene: TRBJ2-5; clone size: once; CDR3 protein: CASSHKGETQYF; CDR3 DNA: TGTGCCAGCAGCCATAAAGGGGAGACCCAGTACTTC
D gene: NA; V gene: TRBV4-1; J gene: TRBJ2-3; clone size: NA; CDR3 protein: CASSPTQGYGTDTQYF; CDR3 DNA: TGCGCCAGCAGCCCCACTCAGGGATACGGCACAGATACGCAGTATTTT
D gene: TRBD1; V gene: TRBV29-1; J gene: TRBJ2-5; clone size: many; CDR3 protein: CSVSDRTQETQYF; CDR3 DNA: TGCAGCGTCTCGGACAGGACCCAAGAGACCCAGTACTTC
D gene: NA; V gene: TRBV29-1; J gene: TRBJ2-7; clone size: many; CDR3 protein: CSVELSEGAHEQYF; CDR3 DNA: TGCAGCGTTGAATTATCGGAAGGGGCCCACGAGCAGTACTTC
D gene: TRBD2; V gene: TRBV12-3/TRBV12-4; J gene: TRBJ2-3; clone size: NA; CDR3 protein: CASRHSGSDTDTQYF; CDR3 DNA: TGTGCCAGCAGGCATAGCGGGAGTGACACAGATACGCAGTATTTT
D gene: TRBD1; V gene: TRBV6-1; J gene: TRBJ2-3; clone size: few; CDR3 protein: CASRDRGQGGTDTQYF; CDR3 DNA: TGTGCCAGCAGGGACAGGGGGCAAGGAGGGACAGATACGCAGTATTTT
D gene: NA; V gene: TRBV29-1; J gene: TRBJ2-3; clone size: NA; CDR3 protein: CSVVRGLPGDTQYF; CDR3 DNA: TGCAGCGTTGTTAGGGGCCTCCCAGGGGATACGCAGTATTTT
D gene: TRBD2; V gene: TRBV5-1; J gene: TRBJ2-3; clone size: NA; CDR3 protein: CASSLIYLAGATDTQYF; CDR3 DNA: TGCGCCAGCAGCTTGATCTATCTAGCGGGGGCCACAGATACGCAGTATTTT
D gene: NA; V gene: TRBV20-1; J gene: TRBJ2-7; clone size: few; CDR3 protein: CSTPVEARTYEQYF; CDR3 DNA: TGCAGTACTCCGGTGGAAGCGAGGACGTACGAGCAGTACTTC
D gene: NA; V gene: TRBV2; J gene: TRBJ1-6; clone size: NA; CDR3 protein: CATGERGESPLHF; CDR3 DNA: TGTGCCACCGGGGAAAGGGGAGAGTCACCCCTCCACTTT
D gene: TRBD2; V gene: TRBV2; J gene: TRBJ2-1; clone size: NA; CDR3 protein: CASRTSIKSNEQFF; CDR3 DNA: TGTGCCAGCAGGACTAGCATAAAATCCAATGAGCAGTTCTTC
D gene: NA; V gene: TRBV20-1; J gene: TRBJ1-6; clone size: NA; CDR3 protein: CSARTGFNSPLYF; CDR3 DNA: TGCAGTGCCAGAACAGGGTTTAATTCACCCCTCTACTTT
D gene: NA; V gene: TRBV27; J gene: TRBJ1-2; clone size: few; CDR3 protein: CASSPRTAPPWKWGYTF; CDR3 DNA: TGTGCCAGCAGTCCACGGACAGCTCCTCCATGGAAGTGGGGCTACACCTTC
D gene: TRBD2; V gene: TRBV20-1; J gene: TRBJ2-1; clone size: few; CDR3 protein: CSALSGGLAETAIGEQFF; CDR3 DNA: TGCAGTGCTCTTTCCGGTGGACTAGCGGAGACAGCTATCGGTGAGCAGTTCTTC
D gene: TRBD1; V gene: TRBV13; J gene: TRBJ1-6; clone size: few; CDR3 protein: CASSNGTGGPSSPLHF; CDR3 DNA: TGTGCCAGCAGCAACGGGACAGGGGGTCCAAGTTCACCCCTCCACTTT
D gene: NA; V gene: TRBV29-1; J gene: TRBJ1-2; clone size: many; CDR3 protein: CSGQEGYGYTF; CDR3 DNA: TGCAGCGGGCAGGAGGGCTATGGCTACACCTTC
D gene: NA; V gene: TRBV13; J gene: TRBJ2-7; clone size: NA; CDR3 protein: CASSLIALGEQYF; CDR3 DNA: TGTGCCAGCAGCCTAATCGCCTTGGGGGAGCAGTACTTC